This entry lists 21 T cell receptor beta chains sequenced from one sample in a study of OX40 agonist ivuxolimab in advanced cancers. Sequenced by immunoSEQ multiplex PCR; TCRdb stores in-frame clones only, minus some. Of roughly 80,000 clones in the sample, 84% were seen once. The sequences come from CD4+ or CD8+ T cells sorted from blood, collected in a trial of the OX40 agonist ivuxolimab. These receptor sequences come from an adult with an advanced solid tumor such as melanoma, head and neck, liver or kidney cancer.

The chain recombines TRBV6-4 with TRBJ2-1; tentative D call: TRBD2 (6 bases). The CDR3 has 15 amino acids. The germline gives CDR1 MRHNA, CDR2 SNTAGT. V lost 0 bases and J lost 5, with 11 bases in between. For the CDR3, the DNA is TGTGCCAGCAGTGACTCCGGCAGGGAGGACAATGAGCAGTTCTTC. This codes for CASSDSGREDNEQFF.

This rearrangement joins TRBV10-3 to TRBJ1-1, with 7 bases identical to TRBD1. The germline V gene encodes CDR1 ENHRY and CDR2 SYGVKD. Trimming took 6 bases from V and 1 from J; bases not matched to a gene: 8. The CDR3 sequence is 15 residues long. CDR3 nucleotide sequence: TGTGCCATCAGGGACGGGACAGCTGGGAACACTGAAGCTTTCTTT. Translating it yields CAIRDGTAGNTEAFF.

The chain joins TRBV6-6 to TRBJ2-7; 9 bases match TRBD1. With 6 bases clipped from V and 0 bases from J, the junction kept 6 bases outside the gene matches. Germline CDR1 is MNHNY and CDR2 is SVGAGI (reference sequence). The CDR3 totals 15 residues. CDR3 nucleotides: TGTGCCAGCAGCCCCTCGGACAGGGGCTCCTACGAGCAGTACTTC. Translation: CASSPSDRGSYEQYF.

The chain is built from TRBV27 and TRBJ2-7, with 11 positions matching TRBD2. Per germline, CDR1 MNHEY and CDR2 SMNVEV (reference sequence). The CDR3 is made up of 16 amino acids. The V gene end was trimmed by 5 bases and the J gene end by 5 bases; junction bases not matched to a gene: 11. CDR3 loop: CASSPQMTSGAHEQYV. CDR3 DNA sequence: TGTGCCAGCAGTCCTCAAATGACTAGCGGGGCCCACGAGCAGTACGTC.

The chain couples TRBV27 to TRBJ1-1; no definite D call. Trimming pared 3 bases from V and 5 bases from J, leaving 16 bases between. CDR1 is MNHEY and CDR2 is SMNVEV in the germline V gene (reference sequence). The CDR3 runs to 15 residues. The chain's CDR3 is CASSLDPPRNTEAFF. In DNA form, the CDR3 reads TGTGCCAGCAGTTTGGACCCCCCAAGGAATACTGAAGCTTTCTTT.

In nucleotides, the CDR3 is TGTGCCAGCAGTGGGCCAGGGGGGGGCAGAGATACGCAGTATTTT. Residues: CASSGPGGGRDTQYF. The rearrangement joins TRBV2 to TRBJ2-3; D is possibly TRBD1 or TRBD2 (7 bases each). Germline loops: CDR1 SNHLY, CDR2 FYNNEI. CDR3 length: 15 amino acids. Trimming pared 4 bases from V and 5 bases from J, leaving 16 bases between.

The rearrangement links TRBV28 to TRBJ1-1; 7 positions match TRBD1. There are 15 residues in the CDR3. V was clipped by 7 bases and J by 2 bases; unmatched bases: 10. CDR1 is MDHEN, CDR2 SYDVKM, per germline. The CDR3: CASIRTGNPNTEAFF. CDR3 nucleotides: TGTGCCAGCATCCGGACAGGAAACCCCAACACTGAAGCTTTCTTT.

This chain connects TRBV7-9 to TRBJ2-5, with D perhaps assigned TRBD1 or TRBD2 (5 bases each). The CDR3 has 16 residues. V was trimmed by 4 bases and J by 10 bases, leaving 25 bases between them. Germline V gives CDR1 SEHNR, CDR2 FQNEAQ (reference sequence). This chain's CDR3 is CASSSGVGDPRGDQYF. CDR3 in DNA: TGTGCCAGCAGCTCGGGTGTAGGTGATCCGAGGGGCGACCAGTACTTC. The whole variable domain, remainder taken from reference TRBV7-9 and TRBJ2-5, is DTGVSQNPRHKITKRGQNVTFRCDPISEHNRLYWYRQTLGQGPEFLTYFQNEAQLEKSRLLSDRFSAERPKGSFSTLEIQRTEQGDSAMYLCASSSGVGDPRGDQYFGPGTRLLVL.

This clone was found a few times. The CDR3 DNA reads as TGTGCCTGGAGTTTGGGGACAGATAGCAATCAGCCCCAGCATTTT. As protein: CAWSLGTDSNQPQHF. This chain connects TRBV30 to TRBJ1-5, with TRBD1 matching 7 bases. With 2 bases clipped from V and 0 bases from J, the junction kept 4 bases outside the gene matches. Per the germline V gene, CDR1 is GTSNPN and CDR2 is SVGIG (reference sequence). The CDR3 totals 15 residues.

This clone showed up just once. A read error may produce the germline difference seen at one junction end. The chain uses TRBV18 and TRBJ2-7; 7 positions match TRBD2. This CDR3 spans 15 amino acids. The germline gives CDR1 KGHSH, CDR2 LQKENI. CDR3 in amino acids: CASSQAGSDLYEQCF. The CDR3 region has the DNA TGTGCCAGCTCACAAGCGGGATCCGACCTCTACGAGCAGTGCTTC. The variable domain in full, completed from reference TRBV18 and TRBJ2-7, reads NAGVMQNPRHLVRRRGQEARLRCSPMKGHSHVYWYRQLPEEGLKFMVYLQKENIIDESGMPKERFSAEFPKEGPSILRIQQVVRGDSAAYFCASSQAGSDLYEQCFGPGTRLTVT.

The chain couples TRBV7-9 to TRBJ2-3, with 7 bases fitting TRBD2. This CDR3 is built from 14 residues. The junction had 5 bases not matched to a gene; V was cut back by 1 base and J by 7 bases. Germline assignment: CDR1 SEHNR and CDR2 FQNEAQ (reference sequence). The CDR3 reads CASSLVREGNTQYF. The CDR3, as DNA: TGTGCCAGCAGCTTAGTCAGGGAGGGAAATACGCAGTATTTT.

The genes are TRBV7-8 and TRBJ1-3, with D maybe TRBD1 (6 bases). Trimming took 3 bases from V and 2 from J, leaving 11 bases between them. CDR3 length equals 15 residues. The germline V gene encodes CDR1 SGHVS and CDR2 FQNEAQ. CDR3 sequence (DNA): TGTGCCAGCAGCTTTTTACAGGGTCCTGGAAACACCATATATTTT. This sequence encodes CASSFLQGPGNTIYF.

This clone has a single count. V usage is TRBV28 and J usage is TRBJ2-3; D gene ambiguous. The CDR3 length is 16 residues. Trimming cost V 2 bases and J 2 bases, with 14 bases left between them. The germline V gene has CDR1 MDHEN and CDR2 SYDVKM. The CDR3 loop reads CASSLDVGSSTDTQYF. The CDR3 DNA is TGTGCCAGCAGTTTAGACGTGGGGTCTTCCACAGATACGCAGTATTTT.

The chain uses TRBV7-9 and TRBJ2-3; possible D gene TRBD2, 9 bases. CDR1 is SEHNR and CDR2 is FQNEAQ in the germline V gene (reference sequence). CDR3 length: 16 amino acids. V shed 5 bases and J shed 4 bases, with 19 bases lying between them. The chain's CDR3 is CASSQGASGISDTQYF. The CDR3 DNA is TGTGCCAGCAGCCAGGGGGCTAGCGGGATATCAGATACGCAGTATTTT.

This rearrangement joins TRBV19 to TRBJ1-2; D remains unclear. This CDR3 is built from 13 residues. Germline V gene data show CDR1 as LNHDA and CDR2 as SQIVND (reference sequence). Trimming cost V 3 bases and J 2 bases, with 7 bases left between them. The CDR3 reads CASSMGKNYGYTF. The CDR3 nucleotides read TGTGCCAGTAGTATGGGGAAGAACTATGGCTACACCTTC.

This chain joins TRBV23-1 and TRBJ2-7; D gene ambiguous. TRBV23-1 qualifies as an ORF whose function is uncertain. Trimming cost V 8 bases and J 3 bases, with 17 bases left between them. This CDR3 comprises 14 residues. The CDR3 bases are TGCGCCAGCGAGTCTGGGAACGCAGACTACGAGCAGTACTTC. It translates to CASESGNADYEQYF.

V gene TRBV28 combines with J gene TRBJ1-4; 12 bases match TRBD1. CDR3 length: 16 residues. V trimming: 5 bases; J trimming: 4 bases; junction bases outside the gene matches: 5. Germline CDR1 MDHEN, CDR2 SYDVKM. CDR3 loop: CASSSGTGGFNEKLFF. The CDR3 bases are TGTGCCAGCAGTAGTGGGACAGGGGGCTTTAATGAAAAACTGTTTTTT.

V is TRBV19 and J is TRBJ1-2; maybe TRBD1 (6 bases). Germline V gene sequence: CDR1 LNHDA, CDR2 SQIVND (reference sequence). The CDR3 consists of 13 residues. V shed 8 bases and J shed 4 bases, with 14 bases lying between them. Here the CDR3 DNA reads TGTGCCAGTTCGACATACAGGGTCTATGGCTACACCTTC. It translates to CASSTYRVYGYTF.

The genes are TRBV28 and TRBJ2-6; 7 positions match TRBD1. From germline, CDR1 is MDHEN and CDR2 SYDVKM. The CDR3 is made up of 15 amino acids. Unmatched junction bases numbered 8, after V lost 8 bases and J lost 4 bases. CDR3 amino acids: CASVRQGRGANVLTF. The DNA for the CDR3 is TGTGCCAGCGTACGACAGGGTCGCGGGGCCAACGTCCTGACTTTC.

This chain links TRBV11-2 with TRBJ2-7, with D maybe TRBD2 (6 bases). CDR1 is SGHAT, CDR2 FQNNGV, per germline. The V gene lost 0 bases and the J gene lost 1 base, with 10 bases spanning the gap. The CDR3 length is 15 residues. The CDR3 DNA sequence: TGTGCCAGCAGCTTAGAAGCGGGCCTTTCCTACGAGCAGTACTTC. The encoded protein is CASSLEAGLSYEQYF.

The CDR3 DNA reads TGTGCCAGCAGTTTACAGGGACGGGAGAACACTGAAGCTTTCTTT. It specifies CASSLQGRENTEAFF. The gene calls are TRBV28 and TRBJ1-1; weak D call: TRBD1 (5 bases). This CDR3 has 15 amino acids. V lost 2 bases, J lost 1 base, and 11 bases lay in between. Per germline, CDR1 MDHEN and CDR2 SYDVKM. The full variable domain, completed using reference TRBV28 and TRBJ1-1, is DVKVTQSSRYLVKRTGEKVFLECVQDMDHENMFWYRQDPGLGLRLIYFSYDVKMKEKGDIPEGYSVSREKKERFSLILESASTNQTSMYLCASSLQGRENTEAFFGQGTRLTVV.